This TCR beta chain was sequenced in a study of shared clonotypes between healthy human individuals. In the source study's methods: ImmunoSEQ yielded junction-only sequences lacking quality scores, so filtering differed. Method: immunoSEQ multiplex PCR; TCRdb's copy keeps in-frame clones and lacks some. V and J calls and clone size are given by that table; D and trimming were obtained from the DNA. Of 1,500,000 or so clones in the sample, around 97% were seen once. The CDR3 covers 15 residues. Germline CDR1 SGHRS, CDR2 YFSETQ. The germline V and J ends were trimmed by 3 bases and 1 base, with 13 bases remaining between them.

Sequencing used naive CD4+ T cells sorted from blood. The subset: CD45RA+ positively selected. The origin of this receptor is a man aged 25 to 45 in good health. The chain joins TRBV5-1 to TRBJ2-5; the D gene is possibly TRBD1 (6 bases). CDR3 residues: CASSSKGESQETQYF. The CDR3 DNA reads TGCGCCAGCAGCTCTAAGGGGGAGAGCCAAGAGACCCAGTACTTC.